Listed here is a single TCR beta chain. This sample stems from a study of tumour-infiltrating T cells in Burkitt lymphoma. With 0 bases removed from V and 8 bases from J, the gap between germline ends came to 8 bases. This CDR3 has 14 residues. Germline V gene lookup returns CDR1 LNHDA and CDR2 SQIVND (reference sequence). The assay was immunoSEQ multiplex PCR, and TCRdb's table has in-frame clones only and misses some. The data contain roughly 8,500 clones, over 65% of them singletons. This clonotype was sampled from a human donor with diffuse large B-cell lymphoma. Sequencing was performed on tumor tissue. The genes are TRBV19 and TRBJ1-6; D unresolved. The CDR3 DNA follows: TGTGCCAGTAGTATAGAGGGGAGATATTCACCCCTCCACTTT. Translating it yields CASSIEGRYSPLHF. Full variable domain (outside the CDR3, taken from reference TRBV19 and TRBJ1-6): DGGITQSPKYLFRKEGQNVTLSCEQNLNHDAMYWYRQDPGQGLRLIYYSQIVNDFQKGDIAEGYSVSREKKESFPLTVTSAQKNPTAFYLCASSIEGRYSPLHFGNGTRLTVT.